This TCR beta chain appears in the sequencing data of a study of identifying expanded T cells in peripheral blood (dated by TCRdb to about 2019). In terms of the full investigation: Technical replicates were generated by sequencing separate aliquots of the same genomic DNA pool, and four replicates were compared pairwise. Here is what the overall study found, with its caveats: The authors expected that over much longer intervals, such as months to years, biological variance in healthy repertoires might increase even further. The beta-binomial model significantly reduced the number of clones called differentially abundant and the false-positive rate across all healthy-donor time intervals. For all healthy donors, the variance in clone template counts between roughly 2-week samples rose significantly as total template count increased. Between technical replicates the binomial model flagged roughly 1.1 differentially abundant clones, whereas over roughly two weeks the binomial model flagged about 16.4 and over roughly 4 weeks approximately 20.

Between the V and J ends, shortened by 4 bases and 6 bases respectively, the junction contains 10 bases. The germline V gene specifies SGDLS as CDR1 and YYNGEE as CDR2. The CDR3 covers 13 residues, taking in both the cysteine and the phenylalanine. Here the CDR3 DNA is all that survives: 39 bases in frame from base 1. TCRbeta CDR3 regions were profiled by bias-controlled multiplex PCR amplification of genomic DNA with the immunoSEQ Assay. From the authors' description of their analysis: The absolute abundance of each unique TCRbeta CDR3 region was quantified after sequences were collapsed and filtered. Differential abundance was tested with a binomial (Fisher-equivalent) model and with a beta-binomial model adding time-dependent variance fitted from healthy donors. Any clone with fewer than 5 combined templates was excluded, and a clone was called differentially abundant if its Benjamini-Hochberg FDR was below 0.01. In the beta-binomial model, variance was expressed as a function of the total template count across the two samples, in the form v = (b*log(k)+a)^2. What TCRdb holds here is the immuneACCESS table cut down to in-frame rearrangements. Part of the clones is not present; checked against another copy, under half of the missing clones reflect an unresolved V gene, and the others are unexplained. V and J calls and clone size are copied from that table; D and trimming were computed from the DNA. For this sample the table gives more than 95,000 clones, of which approximately 88% were detected only once. In total, the top ten clones hold 2.5% to 3.5% of the sample.

During the collection period, no immune events, such as infections, were documented for the healthy donors. Blood repertoires from healthy donors were used as a training cohort for calibrating time-dependent variance in a beta-binomial model of differential abundance of T-cell clones. The training cohort was composed of 10 or so healthy donors, 3 female and 7 male. On average the donors were around 44 years old, and their ages spanned roughly 25 to 70 years. Whole blood from each healthy donor was obtained from a commercial supplier and was collected at three time points approximately 15 days apart. For immunosequencing, genomic DNA was extracted from whole blood that had not been sorted. This clone was counted a few times. The specificity of this receptor is unknown. No base-level quality is on record; no much larger clone is a single base apart.

Sequenced material: blood. The sequence was collected from a person between 18 and 75 years old in good health. The sequence is built from TRBV9 and TRBJ2-2; too little of a D gene remains to name it. The DNA is TGTGCCAGCAGCCTAGTCCCCCCCGGGGAGCTGTTTTTT. This translates into CASSLVPPGELFF.